The 2 T cell receptor beta chains listed next were all sequenced from one sample in a study of cytomegalovirus exposure and HLA in healthy donors. Primers included in the PCR were 60 Vbeta and 13 Jbeta primers. Sequencing used immunoSEQ multiplex PCR; TCRdb keeps in-frame clones, though not all of them. The top ten hold 5.5% to 7% of the sample, which has 100,000 to 120,000 clones, more than 60% seen once. The sample was PBMCs. These receptors were taken from a man aged 25 to 45 in good health and CMV-seropositive.

The rearrangement uses TRBV18 and TRBJ1-5, with D tentatively TRBD1 (6 bases). The germline CDR1 and CDR2 sequences are KGHSH and LQKENI. The CDR3 length is 14 residues. V was pared by 6 bases and J by 4 bases, with 13 bases between. This CDR3 is CASSIGTPNQPQHF. CDR3 DNA sequence: TGTGCCAGCTCGATAGGGACACCAAATCAGCCCCAGCATTTT.

The rearrangement joins TRBV19 to TRBJ1-1; maybe TRBD1 (5 bases). The V and J ends lost 1 base and 0 bases respectively, with 12 bases between them. The germline CDR1 and CDR2 sequences are LNHDA and SQIVND (reference sequence). CDR3 length equals 16 residues. The CDR3 sequence is CASSIGRVYMNTEAFF. CDR3 sequence (DNA): TGTGCCAGTAGTATAGGCAGGGTATACATGAACACTGAAGCTTTCTTT.